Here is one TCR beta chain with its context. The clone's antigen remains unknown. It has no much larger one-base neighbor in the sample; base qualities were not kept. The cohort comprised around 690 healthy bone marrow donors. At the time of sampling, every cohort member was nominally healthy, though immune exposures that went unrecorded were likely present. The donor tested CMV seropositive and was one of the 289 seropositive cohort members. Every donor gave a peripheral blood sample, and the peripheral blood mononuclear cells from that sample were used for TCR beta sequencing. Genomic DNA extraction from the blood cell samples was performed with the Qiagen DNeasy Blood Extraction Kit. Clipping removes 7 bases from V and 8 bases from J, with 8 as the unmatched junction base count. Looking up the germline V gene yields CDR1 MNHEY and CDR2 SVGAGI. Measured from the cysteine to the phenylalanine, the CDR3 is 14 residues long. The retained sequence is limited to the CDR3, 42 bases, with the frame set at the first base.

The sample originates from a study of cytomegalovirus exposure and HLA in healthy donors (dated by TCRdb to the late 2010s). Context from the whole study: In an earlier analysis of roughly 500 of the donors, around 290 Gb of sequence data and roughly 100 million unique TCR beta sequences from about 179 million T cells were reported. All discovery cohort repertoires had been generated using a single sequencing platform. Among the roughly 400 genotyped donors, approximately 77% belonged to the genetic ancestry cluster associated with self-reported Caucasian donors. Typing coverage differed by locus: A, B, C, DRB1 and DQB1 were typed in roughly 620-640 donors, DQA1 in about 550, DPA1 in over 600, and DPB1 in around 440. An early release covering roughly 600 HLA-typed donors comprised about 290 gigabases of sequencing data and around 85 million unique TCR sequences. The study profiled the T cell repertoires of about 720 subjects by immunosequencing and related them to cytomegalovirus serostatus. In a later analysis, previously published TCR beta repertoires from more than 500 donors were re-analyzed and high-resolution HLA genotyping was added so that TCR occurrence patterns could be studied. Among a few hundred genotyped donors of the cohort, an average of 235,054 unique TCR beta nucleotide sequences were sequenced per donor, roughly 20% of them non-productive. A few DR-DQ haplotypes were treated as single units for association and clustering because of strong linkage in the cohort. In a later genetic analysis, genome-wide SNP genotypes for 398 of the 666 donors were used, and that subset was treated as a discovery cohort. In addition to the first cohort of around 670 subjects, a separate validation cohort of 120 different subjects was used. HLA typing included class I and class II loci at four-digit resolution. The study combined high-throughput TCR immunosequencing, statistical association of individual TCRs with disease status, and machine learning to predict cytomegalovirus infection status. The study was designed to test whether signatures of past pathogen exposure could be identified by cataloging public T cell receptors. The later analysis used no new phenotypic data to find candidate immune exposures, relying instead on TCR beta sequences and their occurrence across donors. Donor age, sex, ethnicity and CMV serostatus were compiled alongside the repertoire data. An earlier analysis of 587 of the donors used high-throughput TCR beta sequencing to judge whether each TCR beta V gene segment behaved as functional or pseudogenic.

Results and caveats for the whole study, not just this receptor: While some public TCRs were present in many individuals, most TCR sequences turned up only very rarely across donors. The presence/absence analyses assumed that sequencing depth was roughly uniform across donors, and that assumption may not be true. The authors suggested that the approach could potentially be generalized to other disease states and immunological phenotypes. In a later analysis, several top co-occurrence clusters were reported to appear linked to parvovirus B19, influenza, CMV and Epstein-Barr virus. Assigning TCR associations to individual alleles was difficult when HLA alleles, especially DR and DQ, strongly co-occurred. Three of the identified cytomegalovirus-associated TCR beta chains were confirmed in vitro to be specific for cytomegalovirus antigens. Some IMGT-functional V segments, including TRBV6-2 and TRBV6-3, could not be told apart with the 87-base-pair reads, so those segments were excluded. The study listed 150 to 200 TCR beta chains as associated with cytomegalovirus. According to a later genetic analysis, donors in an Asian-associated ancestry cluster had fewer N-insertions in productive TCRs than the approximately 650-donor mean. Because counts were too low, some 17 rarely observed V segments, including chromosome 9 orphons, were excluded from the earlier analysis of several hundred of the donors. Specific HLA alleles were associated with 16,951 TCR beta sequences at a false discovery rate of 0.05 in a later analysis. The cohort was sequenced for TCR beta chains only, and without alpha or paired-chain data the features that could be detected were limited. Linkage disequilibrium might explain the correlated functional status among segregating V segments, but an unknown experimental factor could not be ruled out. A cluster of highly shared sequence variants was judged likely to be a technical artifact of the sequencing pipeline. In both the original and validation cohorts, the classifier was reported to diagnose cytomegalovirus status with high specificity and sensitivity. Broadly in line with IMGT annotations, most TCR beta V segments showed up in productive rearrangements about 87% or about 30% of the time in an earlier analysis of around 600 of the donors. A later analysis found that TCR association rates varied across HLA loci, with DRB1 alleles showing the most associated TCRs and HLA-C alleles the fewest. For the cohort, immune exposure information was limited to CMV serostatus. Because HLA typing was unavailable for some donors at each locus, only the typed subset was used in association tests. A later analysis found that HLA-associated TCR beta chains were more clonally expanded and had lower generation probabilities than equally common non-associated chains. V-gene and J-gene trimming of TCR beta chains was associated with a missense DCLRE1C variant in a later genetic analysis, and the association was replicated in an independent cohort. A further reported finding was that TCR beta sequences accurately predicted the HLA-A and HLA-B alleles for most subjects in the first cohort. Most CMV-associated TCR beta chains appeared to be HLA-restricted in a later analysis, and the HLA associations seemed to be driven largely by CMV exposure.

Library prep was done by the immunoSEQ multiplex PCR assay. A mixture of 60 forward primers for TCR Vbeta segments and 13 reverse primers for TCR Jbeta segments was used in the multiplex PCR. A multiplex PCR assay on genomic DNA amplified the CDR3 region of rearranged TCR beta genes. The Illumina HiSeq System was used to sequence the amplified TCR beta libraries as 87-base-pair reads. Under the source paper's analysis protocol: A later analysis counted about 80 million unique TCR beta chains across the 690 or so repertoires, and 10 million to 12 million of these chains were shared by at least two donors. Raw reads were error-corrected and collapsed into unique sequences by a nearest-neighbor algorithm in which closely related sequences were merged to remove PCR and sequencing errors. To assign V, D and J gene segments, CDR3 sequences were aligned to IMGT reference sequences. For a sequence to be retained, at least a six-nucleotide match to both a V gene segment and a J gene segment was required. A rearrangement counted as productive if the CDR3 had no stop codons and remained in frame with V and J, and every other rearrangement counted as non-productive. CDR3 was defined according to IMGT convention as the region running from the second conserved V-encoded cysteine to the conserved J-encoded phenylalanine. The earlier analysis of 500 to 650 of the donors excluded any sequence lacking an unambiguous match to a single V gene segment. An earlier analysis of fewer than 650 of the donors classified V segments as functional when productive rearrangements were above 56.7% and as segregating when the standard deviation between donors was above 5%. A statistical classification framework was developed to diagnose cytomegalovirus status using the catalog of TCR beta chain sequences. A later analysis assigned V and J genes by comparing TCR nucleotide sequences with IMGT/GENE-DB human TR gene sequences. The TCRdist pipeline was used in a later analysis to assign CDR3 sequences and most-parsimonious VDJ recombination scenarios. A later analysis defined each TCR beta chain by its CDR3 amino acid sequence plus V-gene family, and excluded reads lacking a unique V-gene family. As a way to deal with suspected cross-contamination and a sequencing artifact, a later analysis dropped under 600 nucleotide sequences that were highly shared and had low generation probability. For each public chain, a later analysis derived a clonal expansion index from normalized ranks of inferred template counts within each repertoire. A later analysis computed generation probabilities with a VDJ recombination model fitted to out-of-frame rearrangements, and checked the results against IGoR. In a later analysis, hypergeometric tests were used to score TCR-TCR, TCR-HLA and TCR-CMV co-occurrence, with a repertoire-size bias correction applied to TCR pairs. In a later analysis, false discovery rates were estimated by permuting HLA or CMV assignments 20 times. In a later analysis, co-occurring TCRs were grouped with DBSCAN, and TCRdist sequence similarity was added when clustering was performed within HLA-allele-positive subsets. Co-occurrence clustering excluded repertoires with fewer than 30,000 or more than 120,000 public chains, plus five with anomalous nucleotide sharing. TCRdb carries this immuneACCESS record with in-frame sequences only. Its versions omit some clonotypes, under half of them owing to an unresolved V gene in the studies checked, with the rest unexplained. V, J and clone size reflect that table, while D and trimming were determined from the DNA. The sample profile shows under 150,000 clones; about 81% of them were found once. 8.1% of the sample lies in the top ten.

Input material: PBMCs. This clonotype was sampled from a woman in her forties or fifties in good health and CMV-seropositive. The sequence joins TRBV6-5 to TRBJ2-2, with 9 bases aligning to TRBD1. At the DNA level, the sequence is TGTGCCAGCAACCAGGGACAGGGTCGTGGGGAGCTGTTTTTT. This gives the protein CASNQGQGRGELFF.